This T cell receptor (beta chain) derives from a study of shared clonotypes between healthy human individuals. Study overall: CD4 naive and CD4 memory each took three plates per donor, while CD8 naive took two and CD8 memory one.

In the case of this clone: Antigen: not known.

Study observations and caveats: How much donors shared clonotypes was expected to be affected by sequencing depth. Generation probability values for non-shared clonotypes were lower than those for clonotypes shared by all four donors.

Terminally differentiated effector memory CD45RA+ cells were excluded from the naive CD8 cells, which were CD45RO-negative and positively selected for CCR7. At a deep level, the assay was run. Using immunoSEQ multiplex PCR, the repertoire was profiled, and TCRdb retains in-frame clones only, with some absent. The profile covers about 800,000 clones, with about 96% appearing a single time and about 0.21% taken by the ten largest. The sequence derives from a man aged 25 to 40 in good health. Sequenced sample: naive CD8+ T cells sorted from blood.

CDR3 residues: CAWNGGTGILDTEAFF. The DNA for the CDR3 is TGTGCCTGGAATGGCGGGACAGGGATTTTGGACACTGAAGCTTTCTTT. V and J are TRBV30 and TRBJ1-1; TRBD1 matches at 9 bases. Germline assignment: CDR1 GTSNPN and CDR2 SVGIG (reference sequence). The CDR3 covers 16 residues. Trimming took 4 bases from V and 3 from J; bases not matched to a gene: 12.